This TCR beta chain was sequenced in a study of CD8+ T cells in alopecia areata. Study background: It was oral tofacitinib, at 5 to 10 mg twice daily, that treated patients received. A 6-month off-drug phase came after tofacitinib, which had lasted 6 to 18 months.

General study points: Scalp clonality and expanded CD8+ clones among the top 100 fell significantly with tofacitinib.

Treatment noted: oral pan-JAK inhibitor, 5-10 mg twice daily. The germline V and J ends were trimmed by 4 bases and 0 bases, with 12 bases remaining between them. CDR3 length: 14 amino acids. Germline values: CDR1 GTSNPN, CDR2 SVGIG (reference sequence). As regards this clone: The target antigen is unknown.

RNA extraction and reverse transcription yielded cDNA as sequencing template. The method was immunoSEQ multiplex PCR; TCRdb's version includes in-frame clones alone and lacks a portion of them. Counted here are 170,000 or so clones, about two thirds occurring once; the ten biggest clones make up around 0.91%. V and J are TRBV30 and TRBJ1-1; a possible D gene is TRBD1 (6 bases). The clonotype was recovered from a human donor with alopecia areata. The sample here was CD4+ T cells sorted from blood, taken at week 4, from a patient treated with tofacitinib. The CDR3 reads CAWMRGVMNTEAFF. As DNA, the CDR3 is TGTGCCTGGATGAGGGGGGTCATGAACACTGAAGCTTTCTTT.